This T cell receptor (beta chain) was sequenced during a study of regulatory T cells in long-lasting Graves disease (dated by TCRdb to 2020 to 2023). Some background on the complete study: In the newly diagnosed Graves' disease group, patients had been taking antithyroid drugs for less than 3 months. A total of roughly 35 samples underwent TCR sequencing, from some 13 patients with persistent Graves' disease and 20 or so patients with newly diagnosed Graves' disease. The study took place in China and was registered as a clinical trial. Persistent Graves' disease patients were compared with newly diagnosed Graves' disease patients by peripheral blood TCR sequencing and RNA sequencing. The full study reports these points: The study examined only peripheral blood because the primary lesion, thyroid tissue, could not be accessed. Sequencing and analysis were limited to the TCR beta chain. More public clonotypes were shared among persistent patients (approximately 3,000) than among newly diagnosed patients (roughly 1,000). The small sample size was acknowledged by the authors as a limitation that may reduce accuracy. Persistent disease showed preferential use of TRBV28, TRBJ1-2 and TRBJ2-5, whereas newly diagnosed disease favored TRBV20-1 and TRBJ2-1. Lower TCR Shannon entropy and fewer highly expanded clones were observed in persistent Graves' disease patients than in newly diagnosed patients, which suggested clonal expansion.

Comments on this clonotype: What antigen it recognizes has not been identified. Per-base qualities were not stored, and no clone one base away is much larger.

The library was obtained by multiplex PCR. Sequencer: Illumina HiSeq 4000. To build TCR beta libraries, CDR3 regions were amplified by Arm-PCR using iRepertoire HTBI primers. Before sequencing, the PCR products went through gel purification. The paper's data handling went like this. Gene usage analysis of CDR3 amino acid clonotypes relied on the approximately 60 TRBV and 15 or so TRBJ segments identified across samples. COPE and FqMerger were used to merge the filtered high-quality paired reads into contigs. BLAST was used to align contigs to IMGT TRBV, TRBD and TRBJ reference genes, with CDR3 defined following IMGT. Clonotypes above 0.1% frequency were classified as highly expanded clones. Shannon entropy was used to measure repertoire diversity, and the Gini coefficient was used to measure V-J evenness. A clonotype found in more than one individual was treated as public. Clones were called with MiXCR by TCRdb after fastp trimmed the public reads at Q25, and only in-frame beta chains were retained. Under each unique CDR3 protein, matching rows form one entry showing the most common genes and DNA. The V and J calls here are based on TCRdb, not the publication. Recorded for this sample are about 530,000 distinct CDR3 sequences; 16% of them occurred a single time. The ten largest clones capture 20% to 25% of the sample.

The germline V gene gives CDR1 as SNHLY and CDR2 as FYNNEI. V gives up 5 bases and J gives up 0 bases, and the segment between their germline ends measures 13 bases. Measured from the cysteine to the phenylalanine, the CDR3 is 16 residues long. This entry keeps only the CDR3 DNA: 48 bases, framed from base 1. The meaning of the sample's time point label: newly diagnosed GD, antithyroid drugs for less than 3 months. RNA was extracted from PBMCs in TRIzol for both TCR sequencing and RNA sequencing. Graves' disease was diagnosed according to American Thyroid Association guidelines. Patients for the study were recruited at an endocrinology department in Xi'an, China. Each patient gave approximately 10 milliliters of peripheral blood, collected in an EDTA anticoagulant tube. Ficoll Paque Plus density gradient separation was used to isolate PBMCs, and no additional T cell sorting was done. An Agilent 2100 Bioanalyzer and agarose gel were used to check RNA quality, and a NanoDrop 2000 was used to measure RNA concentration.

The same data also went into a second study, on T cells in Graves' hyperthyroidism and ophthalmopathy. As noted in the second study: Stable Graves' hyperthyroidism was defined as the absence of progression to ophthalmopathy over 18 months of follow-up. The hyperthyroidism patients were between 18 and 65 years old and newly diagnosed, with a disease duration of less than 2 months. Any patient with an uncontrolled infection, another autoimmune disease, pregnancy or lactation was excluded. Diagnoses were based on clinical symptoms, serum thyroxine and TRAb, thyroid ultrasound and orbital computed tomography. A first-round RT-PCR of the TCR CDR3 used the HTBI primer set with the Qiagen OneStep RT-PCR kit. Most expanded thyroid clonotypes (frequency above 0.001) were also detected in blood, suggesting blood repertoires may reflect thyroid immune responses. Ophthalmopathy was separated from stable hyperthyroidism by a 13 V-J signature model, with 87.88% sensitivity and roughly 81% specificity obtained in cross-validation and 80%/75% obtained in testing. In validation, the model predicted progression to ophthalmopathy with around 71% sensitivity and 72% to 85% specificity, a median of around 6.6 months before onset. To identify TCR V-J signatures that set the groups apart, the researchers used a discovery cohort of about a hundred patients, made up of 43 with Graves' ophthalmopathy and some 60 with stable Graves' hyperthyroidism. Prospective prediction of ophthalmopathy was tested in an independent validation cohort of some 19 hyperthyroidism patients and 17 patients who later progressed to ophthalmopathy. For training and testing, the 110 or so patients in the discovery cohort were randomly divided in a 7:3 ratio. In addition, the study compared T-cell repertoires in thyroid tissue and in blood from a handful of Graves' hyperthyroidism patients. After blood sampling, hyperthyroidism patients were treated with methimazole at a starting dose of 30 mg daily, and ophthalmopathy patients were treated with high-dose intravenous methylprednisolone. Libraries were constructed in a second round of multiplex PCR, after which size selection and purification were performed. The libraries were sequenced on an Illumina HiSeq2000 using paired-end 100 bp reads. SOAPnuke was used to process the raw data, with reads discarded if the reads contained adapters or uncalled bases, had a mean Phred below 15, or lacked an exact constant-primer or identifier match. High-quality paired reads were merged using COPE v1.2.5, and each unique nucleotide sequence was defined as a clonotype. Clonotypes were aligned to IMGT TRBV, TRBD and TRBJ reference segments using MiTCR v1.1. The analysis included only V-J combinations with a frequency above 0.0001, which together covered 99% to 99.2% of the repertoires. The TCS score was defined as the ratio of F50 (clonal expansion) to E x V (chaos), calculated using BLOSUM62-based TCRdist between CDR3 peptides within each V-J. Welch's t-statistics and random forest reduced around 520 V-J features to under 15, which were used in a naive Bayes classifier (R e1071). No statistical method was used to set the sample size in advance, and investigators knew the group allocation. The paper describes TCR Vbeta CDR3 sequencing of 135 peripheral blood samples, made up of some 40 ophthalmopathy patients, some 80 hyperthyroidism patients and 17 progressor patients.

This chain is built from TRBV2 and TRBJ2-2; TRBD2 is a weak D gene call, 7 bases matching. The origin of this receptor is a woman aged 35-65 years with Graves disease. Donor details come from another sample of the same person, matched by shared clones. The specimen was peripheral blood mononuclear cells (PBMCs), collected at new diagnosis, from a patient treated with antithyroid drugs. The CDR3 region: CASSSGAGANTGELFF. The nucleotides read TGTGCCAGCAGTTCGGGGGCGGGGGCGAACACCGGGGAGCTGTTTTTT.